This T cell receptor beta chain was identified during a study of shared clonotypes between healthy human individuals. Naive CD45RA+ and memory CD45RA-negative subsets were split from CD4+ cells. Details on this clone: What it binds is unknown.

TCRdb's table, derived via immunoSEQ multiplex PCR, lists solely in-frame clones and lacks some. Of 2 million to 2.5 million clones listed, around 90% are singletons. The CDR3 length is 14 residues. Germline assignment: CDR1 MNHEY and CDR2 SMNVEV (reference sequence). The ends were cut back, 7 bases at V and 4 bases at J, with 15 bases in the middle. Study-wide findings and caveats: Non-shared clonotypes had lower generation probabilities than clonotypes shared by all four sorted-subset donors. Roughly 5% of naive CD4 clonotypes were shared across four donors.

The material sequenced was naive CD4+ T cells from PBMCs. Subset indicated: CD45RA+ positively selected. The genes are TRBV27 and TRBJ2-3, with unresolved D. The source is a man between 18 and 35 years old in good health. Some clones in this sample may be carry-over from other donors' samples. The CDR3 reads CASNPPESPDTQYF. The DNA of the CDR3 is TGTGCCAGCAATCCTCCGGAATCCCCAGATACGCAGTATTTT.